A selection of T cell receptor beta chains follows, all from one sample in a study of blood T cell repertoires in COVID-19. TCRdb's table, derived via immunoSEQ multiplex PCR, lists solely in-frame clones and lacks some. The table lists 200,000 to 250,000 clones, 85% of them singletons, with about 2.4% in the top ten. The sequencing sample was made of peripheral blood. Receptors originate from a woman aged 70 to 79 with COVID-19, enrolled during active disease. CDR3s include the opening cysteine and the closing phenylalanine or tryptophan.

v_call	j_call	cdr3_aa
TRBV6-5	TRBJ1-1	CASSYSGGFDTEAFF
TRBV21-1	TRBJ2-3	CASLTQSGSKGAQYF
TRBV7-6	TRBJ2-3	CASSSPGLAGGRTDTQYF
TRBV19	TRBJ1-2	CASSISAGGVYGYTF
TRBV29-1	TRBJ1-2	CSVRSGGLGDYGYTF
TRBV12-3/TRBV12-4	TRBJ1-5	CASSRGNQPQHF
TRBV7-9	TRBJ2-7	CASSFSTLSGDSYEQYF
TRBV19	TRBJ2-1	CASSLYSGTGASNEQFF
TRBV6-5	TRBJ1-6	CASSWFRGSYNSPLHF
TRBV30	TRBJ2-1	CAWSVSTSKFF
TRBV6-2/TRBV6-3	TRBJ2-1	CASSGLAGGSYNEQFF
TRBV11-3	TRBJ2-5	CASSSRIRTSGGETQYF
TRBV5-6	TRBJ1-2	CASSTRTGYGYTF
TRBV6-1	TRBJ1-3	CASSEFGTGNTIYF
TRBV7-9	TRBJ1-2	CASSPTGLYGYTF
TRBV5-1	TRBJ1-4	CASSPGGGRMLNEKLFF
TRBV2	TRBJ2-1	CASMLRGGYNEQFF
TRBV3-1/TRBV3-2	TRBJ2-7	CASSRDLGQEYEQYF
TRBV21-1	TRBJ1-2	CASSINRGPGGYTF
TRBV3-1/TRBV3-2	TRBJ1-6	CASSLGQGRLPLHF
TRBV7-3	TRBJ2-7	CASSFPGTPSEQYF
TRBV7-2	TRBJ1-2	CASSLARDGQGYTF
TRBV19	TRBJ2-3	CASGQGAETPPDTQYF